One T cell receptor (beta chain) is described in this entry. Its cognate antigen is unknown. CDR3 length: 16 amino acids. CDR1 SGHNT and CDR2 YYREEE come from the germline V gene (reference sequence). V lost 3 bases, J lost 5 bases, and 9 bases stayed unmatched. The sample belongs to a study of T cells after yellow fever vaccination. Study context: With SMART-Seq v4 Ultra Low Input, the fractions containing low cell numbers were prepared.

The authors made TCR cDNA by 5'RACE template switching, adding a universal primer site and UMIs. TCRdb reprocessed the 5' RACE reads via MiXCR and lists one record per CDR3 protein. The data show around 550,000 distinct CDR3 sequences, 15% to 20% seen once. The study, taken as a whole, reports: By day 5 rather than day 15, the secondary response had peaked, though it was weaker.

The source of this sequence is a man aged 30 to 39 who received the YFV17D yellow fever vaccine. This chain uses TRBV5-4 with TRBJ2-3; 10 positions agree with TRBD2. The sequencing here drew on PBMCs, taken 15 days after the yellow fever booster vaccination. In DNA, the CDR3 is TGTGCCAGCAGCTCCCCAGCGGGAGGGCCGGGAGATACGCAGTATTTT. It is translated as CASSSPAGGPGDTQYF.